The 19 T cell receptor beta chains below were found in one sample sequenced in a study of HIV-infected patients and healthy controls. All unsorted peripheral T cells were captured because whole blood was used without fractionation. Reverse transcription used 450 to 500 ng RNA and constant-region primers for alpha and beta. Alpha and beta chain libraries were made separately by chain-specific third strand synthesis with multiplexing indices. TCRdb recomputed calls from the 5' RACE reads with MiXCR, one row per CDR3 protein. This table has approximately 9,300 distinct CDR3 sequences, roughly a tenth appearing once. Sequencing was performed on blood, taken before antiretroviral therapy. Source of these receptors: an adult with HIV infection.

This clonotype was detected only a few times. This sequence joins TRBV19 and TRBJ2-7; no clear D gene. The length of the CDR3 is 14 residues. Trimming shortened V by 5 bases and J by 0 bases, and 11 bases separated the two germline ends. Germline lookup yields CDR1 LNHDA and CDR2 SQIVND (reference sequence). CDR3 nucleotide sequence: TGTGCCAGTAGTGCAACAGTATCCTCCTACGAGCAGTACTTC. It specifies CASSATVSSYEQYF.

This clonotype was found many times. V gene TRBV20-1 combines with J gene TRBJ2-5; D assignment may be TRBD1 or TRBD2 (6 bases each). Looked up from germline, CDR1 is DFQATT and CDR2 is SNEGSKA (reference sequence). The V gene lost 6 bases and the J gene lost 1 base, with 15 bases spanning the gap. This CDR3 is 14 amino acids long. This chain's CDR3 is CSAPYRDFQETQYF. CDR3 DNA sequence: TGCAGTGCCCCTTACAGGGACTTCCAAGAGACCCAGTACTTC.

The V and J genes are TRBV4-2 and TRBJ1-5; possible D gene TRBD1, 6 bases. CDR1 LGHNA and CDR2 YNFKEQ come from the germline V gene. V dropped 1 base and J dropped 7 bases, with 14 bases sitting between them. The CDR3 length is 15 residues. Here the CDR3 reads CASSQGGGAGQPQHF. In nucleotides, the CDR3 is TGTGCCAGCAGCCAAGGAGGGGGAGCAGGGCAGCCCCAGCATTTT.

With regard to this clonotype: Given a much more abundant clone one base away, this may be a read error. The V call is TRBV7-2, the J call TRBJ1-6, with D unclear. The CDR3 extends over 16 amino acids. CDR1 and CDR2 from the germline V gene are SGHTA and FQGNSA. The CDR3 coding sequence is TGTGCCAGCTCAACGCTCCAAACCGACTATAATTCACCCTTCCACTTT. This translates into CASSTLQTDYNSPFHF.

This clonotype was seen repeatedly, ten times or more. The chain recombines TRBV7-3 with TRBJ1-5; maybe TRBD1 (5 bases). The V gene lost 5 bases and the J gene lost 7 bases, with 12 bases spanning the gap. CDR1 and CDR2 from the germline V gene are SGHTA and FQGTGA. This CDR3 comprises 13 residues. The CDR3 sequence is CASSGGVDQPQHF. The CDR3 DNA sequence: TGTGCCAGCAGCGGGGGGGTGGACCAGCCCCAGCATTTT.

The sample holds many counts of this clonotype. The chain is built from TRBV6-2 or TRBV6-3 and TRBJ2-4; TRBD1 agrees at 7 bases. The CDR3 has 17 residues. The V and J ends lost 4 bases and 3 bases, in that order; junction bases with no gene match: 12. CDR1 and CDR2 (germline): MNHEY, SVGEGT. CDR3 bases: TGTGCCAGCAGTTCCTCGGGACAGCTAAACGACAAAAACATTCAGTACTTC. Translated, it gives CASSSSGQLNDKNIQYF.

The chain joins TRBV12-3 or TRBV12-4 to TRBJ2-5, with 13 bases aligning to TRBD2. Trimming took 3 bases from V and 5 from J; bases not matched to a gene: 6. CDR3 length: 16 residues. The CDR3 DNA sequence: TGTGCCAGCAGTTTTTTACTAGCGGGAGGGCGCGAGACCCAGTACTTC. It translates to CASSFLLAGGRETQYF.

This chain links TRBV4-3 with TRBJ2-5; tentatively, D is TRBD1 (5 bases). Deletions cut 0 bases from V and 4 bases from J, with 18 bases between. From germline, CDR1 is LGHNA and CDR2 YSLEER. The CDR3 runs 17 residues. The CDR3 protein is CASSQDPDTYFPETQYF. The CDR3 region has the DNA TGCGCCAGCAGCCAAGATCCGGACACGTATTTTCCAGAGACCCAGTACTTC.

The chain is built from TRBV6-5 and TRBJ1-3, with D unclear. V was clipped by 0 bases and J by 0 bases, with 15 bases between them. The germline V gene has CDR1 MNHEY and CDR2 SVGAGI. This CDR3 comprises 18 residues. The CDR3 nucleotides are TGTGCCAGCAGTTACTCACCATCCTCGACCTACTCTGGAAACACCATATATTTT. As protein: CASSYSPSSTYSGNTIYF.

This clonotype came up many times. CDR3 DNA sequence: TGTGCCAGCAGTTTAGAGGGGACCACAGATACGCAGTATTTT. It yields the protein CASSLEGTTDTQYF. The rearrangement links TRBV12-3 or TRBV12-4 to TRBJ2-3; either TRBD1 or TRBD2 may fit D (5 bases each). With 1 base removed from V and 2 bases from J, the gap between germline ends came to 7 bases. The CDR3 extends over 14 amino acids.

The table lists this clonotype with many counts. This chain links TRBV20-1 with TRBJ2-5, with 7 bases fitting TRBD2. Germline trimming cut 7 bases from V and 2 bases from J; bases unmatched to any gene: 13. CDR1 is DFQATT and CDR2 is SNEGSKA in the germline V gene (reference sequence). This CDR3 region has 15 residues. The DNA for the CDR3 is TGCAGTGGAGCGGGGCCGGGGGATCGTCAAGAGACCCAGTACTTC. This gives the protein CSGAGPGDRQETQYF.

This clonotype was seen many times. The chain has TRBV6-2 or TRBV6-3 and TRBJ1-1; 9 nucleotides align to TRBD1. The germline V gene encodes CDR1 MNHEY and CDR2 SVGEGT. CDR3 length: 13 residues. J lost 5 bases, V lost 8 bases, and 6 bases had no gene match. The CDR3 region is CASARDRATEAFF. The CDR3 DNA reads as TGTGCCAGCGCGCGGGACAGGGCGACTGAAGCTTTCTTT.

This clonotype has just a few counts. The chain is built from TRBV19 and TRBJ1-1, with D possibly TRBD1 on 5 matching bases. The V end lost 1 base, the J end lost 1 base, and 13 bases lay between the germline ends. Germline lookup yields CDR1 LNHDA and CDR2 SQIVND (reference sequence). The CDR3 covers 16 residues. The CDR3 bases are TGTGCCAGTAGTATAGTGGGGACCACCCGGAACACTGAAGCTTTCTTT. This codes for CASSIVGTTRNTEAFF.

This clonotype was seen many times. The V call is TRBV20-1, the J call TRBJ1-5; tentative D call: TRBD1 (5 bases). Germline V gene data show CDR1 as DFQATT and CDR2 as SNEGSKA (reference sequence). The CDR3 contains 14 residues. Between the trimmed V and J ends, which lost 1 base and 1 base, there was a span of 8 bases. The CDR3 DNA reads TGCAGTGCTAGAGCATGGGGGAGCAATCAGCCCCAGCATTTT. It yields the protein CSARAWGSNQPQHF.

This clonotype was picked up one time. The chain carries TRBV7-9 and TRBJ1-4; D ambiguous. The ends were cut back, 4 bases at V and 11 bases at J, with 17 bases in the middle. CDR3 size: 14 residues. Germline-derived CDR1 and CDR2 are SEHNR and FQNEAQ (reference sequence). The CDR3 here is CASSSRMDGKKLFF. DNA of the CDR3: TGTGCCAGCAGCTCCCGGATGGACGGGAAGAAACTGTTTTTT. The full variable domain, in which reference TRBV7-9 and TRBJ1-4 provide the parts outside the CDR3, is DTGVSQNPRHKITKRGQNVTFRCDPISEHNRLYWYRQTLGQGPEFLTYFQNEAQLEKSRLLSDRFSAERPKGSFSTLEIQRTEQGDSAMYLCASSSRMDGKKLFFGSGTQLSVL.

This clonotype was counted many times. The rearrangement joins TRBV2 to TRBJ2-7; 9 nucleotides align to TRBD1. Germline CDR1 is SNHLY and CDR2 is FYNNEI. The CDR3 sequence is 15 residues long. After removal of 7 bases from V and 3 bases from J, the junction contained 10 bases not matched to a gene. The CDR3 here is CASIIAGTGNYEQYF. The CDR3 coding sequence is TGTGCCAGCATCATCGCCGGGACAGGGAACTACGAGCAGTACTTC.

In its sample, this clonotype was seen many times. V usage is TRBV12-3 or TRBV12-4 and J usage is TRBJ2-5, with D possibly being TRBD2 (6 bases). With 3 bases removed from V and 1 base from J, the gap between germline ends came to 9 bases. This CDR3 has 14 residues. The CDR3 DNA is TGTGCCAGCAGTTTCGGGGAGGTCCAAGAGACCCAGTACTTC. Translated: CASSFGEVQETQYF.

This clonotype was counted at least ten times. The CDR3 loop is CASSHLSKTYNEQFF. The DNA of the CDR3 is TGTGCCAGCAGTCACCTCTCGAAAACTTACAATGAGCAGTTCTTC. The J gene is TRBJ2-1, the V gene TRBV6-2 or TRBV6-3, with D unresolved. There are 15 residues in the CDR3. Trimming took off 5 bases at V and 4 bases at J, with 15 bases between the two ends. Germline CDR1 MNHEY, CDR2 SVGEGT.

The chain carries TRBV5-1 and TRBJ1-1; 7 nucleotides line up with TRBD1. Germline CDR1 reads SGHRS; CDR2 reads YFSETQ. The CDR3 has 14 residues. J was trimmed by 3 bases and V by 3 bases; bases with no gene match: 5. CDR3 sequence reads: CASSYRTGDTEAFF. CDR3 nucleotides: TGCGCCAGCAGCTACCGAACAGGGGACACTGAAGCTTTCTTT.